This T cell receptor (beta chain) emerged from a study of CD8 T cells in ankylosing spondylitis. Molecular-barcoded quantitative 5'-RACE produced these TCR beta libraries. Each CDR3 protein is one row after TCRdb ran MiXCR on the 5' RACE reads. The data contain 100,000 to 150,000 distinct CDR3 sequences, about 6.4% of them singletons. Whole-study findings and limits: According to the report, clones linked to the disease were significantly enriched in matched synovial fluid samples taken from ankylosing spondylitis patients. What seemed typical of ankylosing spondylitis blood was a TCR beta motif built from about 8 highly homologous variants. Certain motif variants had earlier been reported in reactive arthritis synovial fluid and blood.

The CDR3 sequence is 15 residues long. Germline V gives CDR1 DFQATT, CDR2 SNEGSKA (reference sequence). With 1 base removed from V and 3 bases from J, the gap between germline ends came to 16 bases. In its sample, this clonotype was seen many times. The target antigen is unknown. The sequenced sample consisted of blood, either unsorted or a sorted T cell fraction (not recorded which). This chain joins TRBV20-1 and TRBJ2-7; perhaps TRBD1 as D (7 bases). The clonotype originates from a male donor with ankylosing spondylitis or in good health (not recorded which). The chain's CDR3 is CSARGRDSDFYEQYF. The CDR3 DNA reads as TGCAGTGCTAGAGGGAGGGACAGTGACTTCTACGAGCAGTACTTC.